These T cell receptor beta chains were read from a single sample in a study of T cell responses to AZD1222 COVID-19 vaccine. Assay used: immunoSEQ multiplex PCR; TCRdb lists only in-frame clones, some missing. The table shows approximately 190,000 clones, with 85% to 95% occurring only once. Here the sequenced sample was peripheral blood, taken 28 days after the second dose of the MenACWY control vaccine. The receptors here all came from an adult who received the MenACWY meningococcal vaccine as a control. Both conserved end residues are part of each CDR3. Each record gives: J gene, V gene, clone size, D gene, CDR3 protein, CDR3 DNA. A D gene is named only where the DNA matches it firmly. Where a row states a size, it is once, few, many or the class of an expanded clone; other rows omit it.

J: TRBJ2-7; V: TRBV11-2; size: once; D: .; CDR3: CASSSLRAPPGHPAYEQYF; DNA: TGTGCCAGCAGCTCCCTCCGGGCCCCCCCCGGACATCCGGCCTACGAGCAGTACTTC
J: TRBJ1-2; V: TRBV25-1; size: once; D: .; CDR3: CASSNTGGYTF; DNA: TGTGCCAGTAGCAATACGGGGGGCTACACCTTC
J: TRBJ2-1; V: TRBV5-1; size: .; D: .; CDR3: CASSLGSSYNEQFF; DNA: TGCGCCAGCAGCTTGGGATCATCCTACAATGAGCAGTTCTTC
J: TRBJ2-1; V: TRBV11-2; size: .; D: .; CDR3: CASSSPGRQKVNEQFF; DNA: TGTGCCAGCAGCTCTCCGGGACGGCAGAAGGTTAATGAGCAGTTCTTC
J: TRBJ1-2; V: TRBV30; size: .; D: .; CDR3: CAWSVIGVGYGYTF; DNA: TGTGCCTGGAGTGTAATCGGGGTCGGCTATGGCTACACCTTC
J: TRBJ2-2; V: TRBV9; size: once; D: .; CDR3: CASSVVSSGELFF; DNA: TGTGCCAGCAGCGTCGTGTCGTCCGGGGAGCTGTTTTTT
J: TRBJ1-1; V: TRBV3-1/TRBV3-2; size: .; D: .; CDR3: CASKTYGGPEAFF; DNA: TGTGCCAGCAAGACATATGGAGGGCCTGAAGCTTTCTTT
J: TRBJ2-6; V: TRBV9; size: .; D: TRBD1; CDR3: CASSAPGQTFSGANVLTF; DNA: TGTGCCAGCAGCGCGCCGGGACAGACTTTCTCTGGGGCCAACGTCCTGACTTTC
J: TRBJ2-7; V: TRBV28; size: once; D: TRBD1; CDR3: CASRSRQGAYEQYF; DNA: TGTGCCAGCAGGTCGAGACAGGGGGCCTACGAGCAGTACTTC
J: TRBJ1-6; V: TRBV5-1; size: .; D: .; CDR3: CASSFPPRLVTSPLHF; DNA: TGCGCCAGCAGCTTTCCTCCCAGACTCGTCACTTCACCCCTCCACTTT
J: TRBJ2-1; V: TRBV19; size: .; D: .; CDR3: CASSKRMGVINNEQFF; DNA: TGTGCCAGTAGCAAAAGAATGGGGGTCATCAACAATGAGCAGTTCTTC
J: TRBJ1-5; V: TRBV6-4; size: .; D: .; CDR3: CASSARAGQPQHF; DNA: TGTGCCAGCAGTGCCCGGGCGGGTCAGCCCCAGCATTTT
J: TRBJ1-5; V: TRBV9; size: .; D: TRBD1; CDR3: CASGQGVGPQHF; DNA: TGTGCCAGCGGACAGGGGGTCGGGCCCCAGCATTTT
J: TRBJ1-5; V: TRBV21-1; size: .; D: .; CDR3: CASSGGKLRPQHF; DNA: TGTGCCAGCAGCGGGGGGAAGCTACGGCCCCAGCATTTT
J: TRBJ1-5; V: TRBV27; size: .; D: TRBD1; CDR3: CASGEDRGFNQPQHF; DNA: TGTGCCAGCGGCGAAGACAGGGGCTTCAATCAGCCCCAGCATTTT
J: TRBJ1-6; V: TRBV5-6; size: once; D: .; CDR3: CASSSTGYNSPLHF; DNA: TGTGCCAGCAGCTCTACAGGGTATAATTCACCCCTCCACTTT
J: TRBJ1-1; V: TRBV6-5; size: .; D: TRBD1; CDR3: CASSQPGQYTEAFF; DNA: TGTGCCAGCAGCCAGCCGGGACAGTACACTGAAGCTTTCTTT
J: TRBJ1-2; V: TRBV11-2; size: .; D: .; CDR3: CASSLDPLYNYGYTF; DNA: TGTGCCAGCAGCTTAGATCCCCTTTATAACTATGGCTACACCTTC
J: TRBJ1-1; V: TRBV7-2; size: .; D: .; CDR3: CASSPRRLGGGTEAFF; DNA: TGTGCCAGCAGCCCCCGAAGGCTCGGGGGGGGGACTGAAGCTTTCTTT
J: TRBJ1-2; V: TRBV7-9; size: .; D: TRBD1; CDR3: CASSLPIDRDYGYTF; DNA: TGTGCCAGCAGTTTACCCATCGACAGGGATTATGGCTACACCTTC
J: TRBJ1-3; V: TRBV30; size: .; D: .; CDR3: CAWSAHSGIRNTIYF; DNA: TGTGCCTGGAGTGCCCACAGCGGTATTAGGAACACCATATATTTT
J: TRBJ1-1; V: TRBV5-6; size: .; D: .; CDR3: CASSLHTEAFF; DNA: TGTGCCAGCAGCTTACACACTGAAGCTTTCTTT
J: TRBJ2-7; V: TRBV6-5; size: .; D: TRBD2; CDR3: CATWRSGSYEQYF; DNA: TGTGCCACCTGGAGGAGCGGGAGCTACGAGCAGTACTTC
J: TRBJ1-4; V: TRBV6-4; size: .; D: .; CDR3: CASSTELNEKLFF; DNA: TGTGCCAGCTCAACAGAGCTTAATGAAAAACTGTTTTTT
J: TRBJ1-6; V: TRBV6-4; size: .; D: .; CDR3: CASSEGSYNSPLHF; DNA: TGTGCCAGCAGTGAAGGCAGCTATAATTCACCCCTCCACTTT
J: TRBJ1-1; V: TRBV6-6; size: .; D: TRBD1; CDR3: CATGQGARGTEAFF; DNA: TGTGCCACCGGACAGGGGGCGCGGGGCACTGAAGCTTTCTTT
J: TRBJ1-3; V: TRBV13; size: .; D: TRBD1; CDR3: CASSLTGVGGNTIYF; DNA: TGTGCCAGCAGCTTAACAGGGGTTGGAGGAAACACCATATATTTT
J: TRBJ2-6; V: TRBV7-3; size: .; D: .; CDR3: CASSPPGANVLTF; DNA: TGTGCCAGCAGCCCCCCTGGGGCCAACGTCCTGACTTTC
J: TRBJ2-1; V: TRBV5-1; size: .; D: .; CDR3: CASSLEGSGTGLYNEQFF; DNA: TGCGCCAGCAGCCTGGAGGGCTCCGGGACGGGGCTCTACAATGAGCAGTTCTTC
J: TRBJ2-5; V: TRBV4-1; size: .; D: .; CDR3: CASSQDLGGFAGGVLETQYF; DNA: TGCGCCAGCAGCCAAGATCTGGGTGGGTTTGCAGGAGGGGTTCTGGAGACCCAGTACTTC
J: TRBJ2-2; V: TRBV2; size: .; D: TRBD1; CDR3: CASSRTGFGTGELFF; DNA: TGTGCCAGCAGCCGGACAGGGTTTGGGACCGGGGAGCTGTTTTTT
J: TRBJ1-5; V: TRBV6-6; size: once; D: .; CDR3: CASSRDSNQPQHF; DNA: TGTGCCAGCAGCCGAGACAGTAATCAGCCCCAGCATTTT
J: TRBJ2-1; V: TRBV9; size: .; D: .; CDR3: CASSALIPPDYEQFF; DNA: TGTGCCAGCAGCGCCCTCATCCCTCCAGACTATGAGCAGTTCTTC
J: TRBJ2-4; V: TRBV3-1/TRBV3-2; size: .; D: TRBD2; CDR3: CASSNLLREPKNIQYF; DNA: TGTGCCAGCAGCAACCTCTTGCGGGAGCCCAAAAACATTCAGTACTTC
J: TRBJ1-3; V: TRBV3-1/TRBV3-2; size: .; D: .; CDR3: CASSPPPGHSGNTIYF; DNA: TGTGCCAGCAGCCCCCCCCCGGGTCACTCTGGAAACACCATATATTTT
J: TRBJ1-1; V: TRBV4-3; size: .; D: TRBD1; CDR3: CASSRDRFNTEAFF; DNA: TGCGCCAGCAGCCGGGACAGGTTCAACACTGAAGCTTTCTTT
J: TRBJ1-5; V: TRBV6-5; size: .; D: .; CDR3: CASTGYNQPQHF; DNA: TGTGCCTCCACAGGCTACAATCAGCCCCAGCATTTT
J: TRBJ2-1; V: TRBV14; size: .; D: TRBD2; CDR3: CASNRLAGGDEQFF; DNA: TGTGCCAGCAACCGCTTAGCGGGAGGGGATGAGCAGTTCTTC
J: TRBJ2-7; V: TRBV27; size: .; D: .; CDR3: CASSSQEMTVFSEQYF; DNA: TGTGCCAGCAGTTCCCAAGAGATGACAGTCTTTTCCGAGCAGTACTTC
J: TRBJ1-3; V: TRBV10-3; size: .; D: .; CDR3: CAIRSDRAGNTIYF; DNA: TGTGCCATCAGATCGGACAGAGCTGGAAACACCATATATTTT
J: TRBJ1-4; V: TRBV7-2; size: .; D: TRBD1; CDR3: CASSSRQGGEKLFF; DNA: TGTGCCAGCAGCTCGAGACAGGGGGGAGAAAAACTGTTTTTT
J: TRBJ1-1; V: TRBV19; size: .; D: .; CDR3: CASSMAEPNTEAFF; DNA: TGTGCCAGTAGTATGGCAGAGCCCAACACTGAAGCTTTCTTT
J: TRBJ2-3; V: TRBV9; size: .; D: .; CDR3: CASSVGQMLDTQYF; DNA: TGTGCCAGCAGCGTAGGGCAGATGCTCGATACGCAGTATTTT
J: TRBJ1-4; V: TRBV30; size: .; D: .; CDR3: CAWRLPGVATNEKLFF; DNA: TGTGCCTGGAGGTTGCCGGGAGTGGCAACTAATGAAAAACTGTTTTTT
J: TRBJ2-4; V: TRBV27; size: .; D: .; CDR3: CASSLVWGNIQYF; DNA: TGTGCCAGCAGTCTTGTTTGGGGGAACATTCAGTACTTC
J: TRBJ1-5; V: TRBV3-1/TRBV3-2; size: .; D: .; CDR3: CASSQKGDQPQHF; DNA: TGTGCCAGCAGCCAGAAAGGGGATCAGCCCCAGCATTTT
J: TRBJ2-5; V: TRBV5-4; size: .; D: TRBD2; CDR3: CASSRGTSEQETQYF; DNA: TGTGCCAGCAGCAGGGGGACTAGCGAACAAGAGACCCAGTACTTC